Each of the 26 T cell receptor beta chains below was sequenced from the same sample in a study of T cells after yellow fever vaccination. TCRdb re-called the 5' RACE reads with MiXCR, one entry per CDR3 protein. The data contain just under 600,000 distinct CDR3 sequences, roughly 13% of them singletons. Sequencing used PBMCs, obtained on the day of the yellow fever booster vaccination. These receptors were taken from a man aged 30-40 years who received the YFV17D yellow fever vaccine.

This clonotype turned up a few times. The V and J genes are TRBV29-1 and TRBJ2-5, with 7 nucleotides matching TRBD2. The length of the CDR3 is 13 residues. CDR1 is SQVTM, CDR2 ANQGSEA, per germline. V lost 2 bases to trimming and J lost 6 bases; unmatched junction nucleotides: 6. CDR3 DNA: TGCAGCGTTGAAAGGACTAGTGTGAAGACCCAGTACTTC. Protein sequence: CSVERTSVKTQYF.

This clonotype was seen more than once but under ten times. The chain employs TRBV29-1 and TRBJ2-3; D remains unclear. V dropped 2 bases and J dropped 2 bases, with 5 bases sitting between them. The CDR3 extends over 12 amino acids. Germline V gene data show CDR1 as SQVTM and CDR2 as ANQGSEA. Here the CDR3 reads CSVENPTDTQYF. As DNA, the CDR3 is TGCAGCGTTGAAAACCCCACAGATACGCAGTATTTT.

The chain carries TRBV5-1 and TRBJ2-1, with a possible D match to TRBD1 (5 bases). CDR3 length: 14 residues. V lost 0 bases and J 7 bases, leaving 11 bases between the germline ends. Germline V gives CDR1 SGHRS, CDR2 YFSETQ. CDR3 residues: CASSLEGRANEQFF. DNA of the CDR3: TGCGCCAGCAGCTTGGAGGGCAGGGCGAATGAGCAGTTCTTC.

The CDR3 region has the DNA TGTGCCACCAGCCGTTCCGTTGCAGATACGCAGTATTTT. As protein: CATSRSVADTQYF. The gene calls are TRBV15 and TRBJ2-3; D not certain. Germline CDR1 is LNHNV and CDR2 is YYDKDF (reference sequence). This CDR3 has 13 residues. The V end was cut by 5 bases, the J end by 4 bases, with 10 bases between.

The chain links TRBV29-1 to TRBJ2-1; 8 nucleotides line up with TRBD2. Germline assignment: CDR1 SQVTM and CDR2 ANQGSEA. The CDR3 spans 14 residues. J lost 2 bases, V lost 4 bases, and 4 bases had no gene match. The CDR3 DNA reads TGCAGCGTTGGGGGCGGGAGGACCTACAATGAGCAGTTCTTC. Translated: CSVGGGRTYNEQFF.

This clonotype has a count of ten or more. The chain uses TRBV14 and TRBJ2-1, with D tentatively TRBD2 (6 bases). V lost 1 base, J lost 6 bases, and 10 bases lay in between. The germline gives CDR1 SGHDN, CDR2 FVKESK. The length of the CDR3 is 14 residues. The CDR3 protein is CASSQVEGINEQFF. CDR3 sequence (DNA): TGTGCCAGCAGCCAAGTGGAGGGCATCAATGAGCAGTTCTTC.

Remarks on this clonotype: The junction and the germline gene differ at one end; a read error may be behind it. The chain has TRBV20-1 and TRBJ2-1; 13 bases agree with TRBD2. The CDR3 consists of 16 residues. Germline CDR1 reads DFQATT; CDR2 reads SNEGSKA (reference sequence). CDR3 amino acids: CCARPPGLAGINEQFF. In nucleotides, the CDR3 is TGCTGTGCTAGACCCCCGGGACTAGCGGGGATCAATGAGCAGTTCTTC.

V gene TRBV19 combines with J gene TRBJ2-2; D is unclear. This CDR3 spans 15 amino acids. V dropped 1 base and J dropped 2 bases, with 8 bases sitting between them. The germline CDR1 and CDR2 sequences are LNHDA and SQIVND (reference sequence). The CDR3 nucleotides read TGTGCCAGTAGTATAGTTCCCAGAAACACCGGGGAGCTGTTTTTT. Encoded protein: CASSIVPRNTGELFF.

This clonotype was seen only a few times. This chain connects TRBV27 to TRBJ1-1, with a weak D call TRBD1 (5 bases). The CDR3 totals 15 residues. V was trimmed by 2 bases and J by 4 bases, leaving 14 bases between them. Germline CDR1 is MNHEY and CDR2 is SMNVEV (reference sequence). In DNA, the CDR3 is TGTGCCAGCAGTTTAAAGGGGAGGGCGCGCACTGAAGCTTTCTTT. Translating it yields CASSLKGRARTEAFF.

The CDR3 region has the DNA TGTGCCAGCAGCCCACTGGGTGGCAGCGGGGTTCAAGAGACCCAGTACTTC. It encodes CASSPLGGSGVQETQYF. The chain combines TRBV7-2 with TRBJ2-5; 7 bases line up with TRBD2. The CDR3 has 17 residues. CDR1 is SGHTA and CDR2 is FQGNSA in the germline V gene. The V and J ends lost 5 bases and 2 bases, in that order; junction bases with no gene match: 14.

The chain is built from TRBV15 and TRBJ2-5, with a possible D match to TRBD2 (6 bases). Germline V gene data show CDR1 as LNHNV and CDR2 as YYDKDF (reference sequence). The CDR3 spans 20 residues. The V end lost 1 base, the J end lost 0 bases, and 24 bases lay between the germline ends. Here the CDR3 reads CATSRVFARGLAEYQETQYF. The DNA for the CDR3 is TGTGCCACCAGCAGAGTCTTCGCTCGGGGACTGGCGGAGTACCAAGAGACCCAGTACTTC. Variable domain in full (rest from reference TRBV15 and TRBJ2-5): DAMVIQNPRYQVTQFGKPVTLSCSQTLNHNVMYWYQQKSSQAPKLLFHYYDKDFNNEADTPDNFQSRRPNTSFCFLDIRSPGLGDTAMYLCATSRVFARGLAEYQETQYFGPGTRLLVL.

The CDR3 nucleotides are TGTGCCAGCAGCCAGCCTGGGACAATCTACGAGCAGTACTTC. Its protein is CASSQPGTIYEQYF. The chain uses TRBV7-8 and TRBJ2-7, with a possible D match to TRBD1 (6 bases). Germline assignment: CDR1 SGHVS and CDR2 FQNEAQ. The CDR3 is 14 amino acids. The ends were cut back, 5 bases at V and 3 bases at J, with 14 bases in the middle.

This rearrangement joins TRBV15 to TRBJ2-3; the D is unclear. The CDR3 has 14 amino acids. Germline V gene sequence: CDR1 LNHNV, CDR2 YYDKDF (reference sequence). The V end was cut by 0 bases, the J end by 3 bases, with 7 bases between. CDR3 in amino acids: CATSRDLETDTQYF. The CDR3 nucleotides read TGTGCCACCAGCAGAGACTTAGAAACAGATACGCAGTATTTT.

In its sample, this clonotype was seen a few times. This chain connects TRBV10-2 to TRBJ1-2; D is undetermined. The V gene's germline CDR1 is WSHSY and CDR2 SAAADI. The V end lost 8 bases, the J end lost 3 bases, and 19 bases lay between the germline ends. This CDR3 has 15 amino acids. DNA for the CDR3: TGCGCCAGCTTCATAGAAGGGCCCGGAGACTATGGCTACACCTTC. Translating gives CASFIEGPGDYGYTF.

The chain recombines TRBV7-2 with TRBJ1-5; no reliable D call. The CDR3 extends over 14 amino acids. The germline V gene encodes CDR1 SGHTA and CDR2 FQGNSA. The ends were cut back, 3 bases at V and 5 bases at J, with 11 bases in the middle. The CDR3 protein is CASSFSAVYQPQHF. The CDR3 DNA is TGTGCCAGCAGCTTTTCGGCAGTATATCAGCCCCAGCATTTT.

In its sample, this clonotype was seen a few times. The CDR3 region is CATSDSRGTGGVETQYF. The CDR3 DNA reads as TGTGCCACCAGTGATTCTCGCGGGACAGGGGGTGTGGAGACCCAGTACTTC. The chain joins TRBV24-1 to TRBJ2-5; 11 bases map to TRBD1. Trimming removed 2 bases from V and 5 bases from J; junction bases left unmatched: 9. Germline V gives CDR1 KGHDR, CDR2 SFDVKD. This CDR3 is 17 amino acids long.

This clonotype appeared once. The chain recombines TRBV5-1 with TRBJ2-2; 8 nucleotides align to TRBD2. The trim removed 4 bases at V and 4 bases at J, leaving 9 bases unmatched. This CDR3 has 16 residues. Germline CDR1 and CDR2: SGHRS and YFSETQ. CDR3 nucleotides: TGCGCCAGCAGCGGGGGACTAGGAGGTGTCACCGGGGAGCTGTTTTTT. Residues: CASSGGLGGVTGELFF.

The rearrangement links TRBV7-2 to TRBJ2-7; 9 bases map to TRBD1. V was clipped by 5 bases and J by 2 bases; unmatched bases: 10. CDR1 is SGHTA and CDR2 is FQGNSA in the germline V gene. The CDR3 has 16 residues. The CDR3, as DNA: TGTGCCAGCAGCACCGTAGGGACAGGGTTTCCCTACGAGCAGTACTTC. Translating it yields CASSTVGTGFPYEQYF.

On this clonotype itself: A read error may account for a junction end that differs from germline. The chain joins TRBV3-1 to TRBJ1-1; possibly TRBD1 for D (6 bases). The length of the CDR3 is 15 residues. CDR1 and CDR2 from the germline V gene are LGHDT and YNNKEL (reference sequence). The CDR3 region is CTSSRWGREDTEAFF. CDR3 DNA sequence: TGTACCAGCAGTCGTTGGGGGCGGGAAGACACTGAAGCTTTCTTT.

In this sample, this clonotype turned up a few times. V usage is TRBV13 and J usage is TRBJ1-2, with 10 bases aligning to TRBD1. With V trimmed by 6 bases and J by 7 bases, 8 bases remained unmatched. The germline V gene encodes CDR1 PRHDT and CDR2 FYEKMQ (reference sequence). The CDR3 contains 14 residues. CDR3 bases: TGTGCCAGCAGTTACTTGACAGGGGGCAGTGGCTACACCTTC. This encodes CASSYLTGGSGYTF.

J is TRBJ2-5 and V is TRBV5-6; 8 nucleotides match TRBD2. Unmatched junction bases numbered 8, after V lost 4 bases and J lost 6 bases. Germline values: CDR1 SGHDT, CDR2 YYEEEE. This CDR3 spans 14 amino acids. CDR3 amino acids: CASSQGLERQTQYF. CDR3 bases: TGTGCCAGCAGCCAGGGACTAGAGCGGCAGACCCAGTACTTC.

This clonotype came up a few times. This chain joins TRBV12-3 or TRBV12-4 and TRBJ2-6; D may be TRBD1 (5 bases). The CDR3 covers 15 residues. V lost 6 bases, J lost 4 bases, and 13 bases lay in between. CDR3 DNA sequence: TGTGCCAGCAGGCCAGGGCCGTCCGGGGCCAACGTCCTGACTTTC. It yields the protein CASRPGPSGANVLTF.

This chain connects TRBV5-1 to TRBJ1-4; 7 bases match TRBD1. The germline gives CDR1 SGHRS, CDR2 YFSETQ. J was trimmed by 13 bases and V by 0 bases; bases with no gene match: 3. CDR3 length: 12 amino acids. DNA of the CDR3: TGCGCCAGCAGCTTGGGGGACAGAGGACTGTTTTTT. Amino acid sequence: CASSLGDRGLFF.

This clonotype was observed at least ten times. The chain links TRBV6-1 to TRBJ1-3; D remains ambiguous. The CDR3 loop spans 14 amino acids. CDR1 is MNHNS and CDR2 is SASEGT in the germline V gene. V gave up 6 bases and J gave up 5 bases, with 14 bases separating them. This chain's CDR3 is CASSLQPERNTIYF. The CDR3 nucleotides read TGTGCCAGCAGCCTCCAACCGGAGAGAAACACCATATATTTT.

The chain links TRBV5-1 to TRBJ1-2; D may be TRBD1 (5 bases). The CDR3 runs 13 residues. Germline-derived CDR1 and CDR2 are SGHRS and YFSETQ. V lost 4 bases to trimming and J lost 3 bases, with 10 bases between them. The CDR3 region has the DNA TGCGCCAGCAGCATGACAGCGGACTATGGCTACACCTTC. Protein: CASSMTADYGYTF.

Only a few counts were recorded for this clonotype. The chain is built from TRBV7-2 and TRBJ2-7; a weak D match, TRBD1 (6 bases). This CDR3 spans 16 amino acids. The V gene lost 0 bases and the J gene lost 2 bases, with 14 bases spanning the gap. Germline V gene lookup returns CDR1 SGHTA and CDR2 FQGNSA. The CDR3 bases are TGTGCCAGCAGCTTAGCGGATACAGGGTTTCCCTACGAGCAGTACTTC. Its protein product is CASSLADTGFPYEQYF.